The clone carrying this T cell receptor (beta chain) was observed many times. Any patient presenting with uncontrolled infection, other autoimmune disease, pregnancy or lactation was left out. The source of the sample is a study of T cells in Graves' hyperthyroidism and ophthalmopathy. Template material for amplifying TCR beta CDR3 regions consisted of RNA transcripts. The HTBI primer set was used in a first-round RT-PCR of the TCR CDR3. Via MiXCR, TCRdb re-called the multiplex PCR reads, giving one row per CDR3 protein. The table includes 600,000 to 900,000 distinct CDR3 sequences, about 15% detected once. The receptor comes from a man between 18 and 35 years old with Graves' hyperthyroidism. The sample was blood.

The CDR3 loop reads CSVDGVGLSTDTQYF. CDR3 DNA: TGCAGCGTTGATGGGGTGGGGCTGAGCACAGATACGCAGTATTTT. The chain links TRBV29-1 to TRBJ2-3; the D gene is possibly TRBD1 (5 bases). Trimming shortened V by 3 bases and J by 0 bases, and 13 bases separated the two germline ends. Germline V gene data show CDR1 as SQVTM and CDR2 as ANQGSEA. This CDR3 is 15 amino acids long.